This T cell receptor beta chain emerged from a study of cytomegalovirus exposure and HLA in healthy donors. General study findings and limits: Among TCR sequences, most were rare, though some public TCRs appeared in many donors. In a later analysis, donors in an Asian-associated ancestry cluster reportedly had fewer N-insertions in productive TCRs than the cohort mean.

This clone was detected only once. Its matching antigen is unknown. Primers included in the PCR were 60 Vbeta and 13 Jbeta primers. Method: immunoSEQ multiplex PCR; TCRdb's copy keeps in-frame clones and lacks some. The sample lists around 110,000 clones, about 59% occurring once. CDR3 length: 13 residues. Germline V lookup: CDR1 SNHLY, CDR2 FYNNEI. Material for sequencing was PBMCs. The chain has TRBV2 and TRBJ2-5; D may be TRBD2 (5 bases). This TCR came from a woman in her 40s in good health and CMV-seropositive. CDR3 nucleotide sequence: TGTGCTATGAGGGCAGAGTACCAAGAGACCCAGTACTTC. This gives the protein CAMRAEYQETQYF. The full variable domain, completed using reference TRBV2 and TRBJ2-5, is EPEVTQTPSHQVTQMGQEVILRCVPISNHLYFYWYRQILGQKVEFLVSFYNNEISEKSEIFDDQFSVERPDGSNFTLKIRSTKLEDSAMYFCAMRAEYQETQYFGPGTRLLVL.